A single T cell receptor beta chain is shown here with its context. Its antigen is unidentified. The germline V gene encodes CDR1 MNHEY and CDR2 SVGEGT. The CDR3 has 13 amino acids. V was pared by 8 bases and J by 4 bases, with 15 bases between. The entry originates in a study of early T cells in non-severe SARS-CoV-2 infection. Study-wide context: The authors sequenced bulk RNA from unsorted whole blood, leaving chains unpaired.

Overall study results and limits: VDJdb matches were skewed toward anti-spike CD8 T cell responses.

Individual cDNA molecules each received unique molecular identifiers attached to them. One entry per CDR3 protein results from TCRdb running MiXCR on the 5' RACE reads. The table shows 46,000 or so distinct CDR3 sequences, with less than 8.5% occurring only once. The rearrangement uses TRBV6-2 or TRBV6-3 and TRBJ2-7; D perhaps matches TRBD2 (7 bases). Sequenced material: whole blood. The sequence was obtained from an adult who was a healthcare worker with PCR-confirmed SARS-CoV-2 infection or an uninfected control (not recorded which). The CDR3 bases are TGTGCCAGCTACTTGGGAGGGGGATACGAGCAGTACTTC. It codes for CASYLGGGYEQYF.